Sequencing of this TCR beta chain was carried out in a study of blood T cell repertoires in COVID-19. As for the study in general: Acute and convalescent COVID-19 samples came from the United States, Italy and Spain. T cells, B-cell-depleted T cells, or PBMCs provided the cDNA or gDNA that served as material.

This CDR3 has 18 amino acids. The V segment lost 4 bases and the J segment 0 bases; nucleotides outside the gene matches: 6. Germline CDR1 LNHDA, CDR2 SQIVND (reference sequence). In the original workflow: Reference gene primers were amplified, and this amplification served to estimate nucleated cell counts. Produced via immunoSEQ multiplex PCR; TCRdb's table is partial and in-frame only. The V and J calls and clone size were taken over from that table, and D and trimming were inferred from the DNA. This repertoire shows just over 70,000 clones, about 90% found once; its top ten account for more than 7%.

This clonotype was sampled from a human donor in a cohort sampled during active COVID-19. The sequenced sample consisted of peripheral blood. The chain uses TRBV19 and TRBJ1-4; 12 nucleotides line up with TRBD1. The CDR3 DNA reads as TGTGCCAGTAGTAACCGGGACAGGGGGCCTGCAACTAATGAAAAACTGTTTTTT. As protein: CASSNRDRGPATNEKLFF.